This T cell receptor beta chain was recorded in a study of CD8+ T cells in alopecia areata. Study findings and constraints: Whether baseline CD8+ expansion is linked to response remains uncertain, given a single nonresponder. The study found tofacitinib significantly decreased scalp clonality and expanded CD8+ clones among the top 100.

Investigators isolated RNA and reverse transcribed it into cDNA to act as the sequencing template. Method: immunoSEQ multiplex PCR; TCRdb's copy keeps in-frame clones and lacks some. In the table there are hundreds of thousands of clones, approximately 70% of which are singletons. CDR3 size: 17 residues. The J segment lost 5 bases and the V segment lost 2 bases, leaving 9 bases of the junction unmatched. CDR1 WNHNN and CDR2 SYGVQD come from the germline V gene (reference sequence). Regarding this clone: The antigen is undetermined.

As for treatment: oral pan-JAK inhibitor, 5-10 mg twice daily. The specimen was CD4+ T cells sorted from blood, collected between weeks 43 and 45, from a patient treated with tofacitinib. V and J are TRBV10-1 and TRBJ2-5; 12 bases map to TRBD2. The clonotype comes from a human donor with alopecia areata. The CDR3 is CASSEPLAGGLLETQYF. In DNA form, the CDR3 reads TGCGCCAGCAGTGAGCCGCTAGCGGGGGGGCTTCTGGAGACCCAGTACTTC.